This T cell receptor beta chain originates from a study of blood T cell repertoires in COVID-19 (dated by TCRdb to between 2020 and 2021). General notes on the study: The collaborator samples originated in the United States, Italy and Spain and spanned the acute and convalescent phases of COVID-19. The material from the prospective study consisted of cDNA or gDNA derived from T cells, B-cell-depleted T cells, or PBMCs. A de-identified subject ID, COVID-19 status, age in years and sex were almost always included in the sample metadata. A freely available public database, intended as a resource for researchers studying the immune response to SARS-CoV-2, is where the repertoires were released. The dataset comprised deeply sampled blood TCRbeta repertoires from subjects exposed to, actively infected with, or recovered from COVID-19. Where HLA class I and class II types were available, the types were taken from metadata supplied by the sample provider, not from assay-based typing. The samples were drawn from two sources: the first 160 participants of the ongoing ImmuneRACE study, and approximately 1,300 subjects contributed by 6 global collaborators.

TCRbeta CDR3 regions were amplified from genomic DNA using the immunoSEQ Assay, a bias-controlled multiplex PCR. The authors' analysis ran thus. Nucleated cell counts per sample were estimated from amplification of reference gene primers within the assay. Sequence reads were collapsed and filtered to measure the absolute abundance of every unique TCRbeta CDR3 rearrangement. For each sample, productive Simpson clonality was calculated as the square root of Simpson's diversity index over productive rearrangements. The immuneACCESS repertoire file appears here via TCRdb, limited to in-frame rearrangements. These files lack a portion of the clones; in checked studies, under half of the deficit traces to unresolved V genes, and the cause of the others is not known. Clone size and the V and J calls come from that table; the DNA yielded D and trimming. The table for this sample lists some 180,000 clones; 80% of them were counted only once. The top ten hold roughly an eighth of the sample.

Participants in the prospective study were aged roughly 18 to 100 years, lived in more than 20 United States geographic areas, and enrolled through a virtual design. In the prospective study, cohorts were assigned on the basis of participant-reported clinical history obtained from a screening survey and a study questionnaire. A participant counted as exposed if, within 2 weeks of entering the study, that participant had been in contact with someone who had a PCR-confirmed or clinician-diagnosed COVID-19 case. Mobile phlebotomists in the prospective study collected whole blood, serum and a nasopharyngeal or oropharyngeal swab from every participant. Prospective study participants could optionally give additional blood draws and questionnaires over a roughly 2-month period. Prospective study blood samples were shipped either frozen or at room temperature before DNA extraction. V loses 7 bases of germline sequence and J loses 1 base, and the interval between the two ends is 10 bases. The CDR3, from cysteine to phenylalanine, totals 13 residues. Here the CDR3 DNA is all that survives: 39 bases in frame from base 1.

Comment on this clone: The antigen it recognizes is unknown. No base qualities exist here, and no much larger clone lies one base off it.

The study at large found these results: The amount of clinical and demographic metadata varied by source and participant and was provided uncurated.

Source material: PBMCs or T cells enriched from blood (not recorded which). This receptor was taken from a man between 60 and 75 years old who had been exposed to COVID-19. The V and J segments used are TRBV12-3 or TRBV12-4 and TRBJ1-1; no D gene can be assigned with confidence. CDR3 sequence: CASIPPGNTEAFF. The DNA reads TGTGCCAGCATCCCCCCAGGGAACACTGAAGCTTTCTTT.